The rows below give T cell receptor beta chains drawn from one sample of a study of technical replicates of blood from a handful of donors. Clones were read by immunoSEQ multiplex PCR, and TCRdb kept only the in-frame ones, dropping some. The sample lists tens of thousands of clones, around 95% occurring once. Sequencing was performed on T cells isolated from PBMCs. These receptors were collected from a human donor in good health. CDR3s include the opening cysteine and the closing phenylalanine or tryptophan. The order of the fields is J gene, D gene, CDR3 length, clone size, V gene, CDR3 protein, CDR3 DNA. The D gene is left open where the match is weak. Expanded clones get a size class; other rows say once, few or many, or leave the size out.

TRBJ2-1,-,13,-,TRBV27,CASTTGVYNEQFF,TGTGCCAGCACCACCGGGGTCTACAATGAGCAGTTCTTC
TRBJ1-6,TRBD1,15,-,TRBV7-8,CASSTTGQGFSPLHF,TGTGCCAGCAGCACTACTGGACAGGGTTTTTCACCCCTCCACTTT
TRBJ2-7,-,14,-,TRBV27,CASSFVGTRHEQYF,TGTGCCAGCAGTTTCGTGGGGACAAGACACGAGCAGTACTTC
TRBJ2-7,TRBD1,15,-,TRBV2,CASTQGGTGIGEQYF,TGTGCCAGCACCCAAGGCGGGACAGGGATAGGCGAGCAGTACTTC
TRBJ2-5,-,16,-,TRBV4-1,CASSLSQGRDQETQYF,TGCGCCAGCAGCCTTAGCCAGGGCAGGGACCAAGAGACCCAGTACTTC
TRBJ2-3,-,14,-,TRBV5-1,CASSLVVYTDTQYF,TGCGCCAGCAGCTTGGTAGTCTACACAGATACGCAGTATTTT
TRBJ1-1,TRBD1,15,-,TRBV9,CASREGGPQDTEAFF,TGTGCCAGCAGAGAAGGGGGCCCCCAAGACACTGAAGCTTTCTTT
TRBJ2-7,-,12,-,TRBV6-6,CASSSRAYEQYF,TGTGCCAGCTCTTCACGGGCCTACGAGCAGTACTTC
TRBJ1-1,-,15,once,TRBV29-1,CSVEDPLTGRDTAFF,TGCAGCGTTGAAGATCCATTGACAGGCCGGGATACAGCTTTCTTT
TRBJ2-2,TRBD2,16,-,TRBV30,CAWSVSRGGPPGELFF,TGTGCCTGGAGTGTATCCCGGGGGGGCCCTCCCGGGGAGCTGTTTTTT
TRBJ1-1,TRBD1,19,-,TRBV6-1,CASSETFPTGGRVNTEAFF,TGTGCCAGCAGCGAAACCTTCCCTACAGGGGGTAGGGTGAACACTGAAGCTTTCTTT
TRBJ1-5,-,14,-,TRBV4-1,CASSHQDRNQPQHF,TGCGCCAGCAGCCACCAGGACAGAAATCAGCCCCAGCATTTT
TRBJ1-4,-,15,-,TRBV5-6,CASSSRDYFHEKLFF,TGTGCCAGCAGCTCCCGGGACTACTTTCATGAAAAACTGTTTTTT
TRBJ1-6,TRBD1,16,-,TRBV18,CASSPLGQRNNSPLHF,TGTGCCAGCTCACCATTGGGACAGAGAAATAATTCACCCCTCCACTTT
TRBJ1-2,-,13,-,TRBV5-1,CASRTEPSNGYTF,TGCGCCAGCAGAACAGAACCCTCTAATGGCTACACCTTC
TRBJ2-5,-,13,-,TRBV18,CASSPDSWTTQYF,TGTGCCAGCTCACCTGACAGTTGGACGACCCAGTACTTC
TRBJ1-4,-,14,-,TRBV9,CASSARGGVGQLFF,TGTGCCAGCAGCGCGAGGGGGGGCGTGGGTCAACTGTTTTTT
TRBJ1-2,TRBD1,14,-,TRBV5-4,CASSPGTEPYGYTF,TGTGCCAGCAGCCCTGGGACAGAACCTTATGGCTACACCTTC
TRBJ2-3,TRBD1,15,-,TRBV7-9,CASSFLQGSTDTQYF,TGTGCCAGCAGCTTTTTACAGGGGAGCACAGATACGCAGTATTTT
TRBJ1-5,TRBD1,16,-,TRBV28,CASSYPGQGKNQPQHF,TGTGCCAGCAGTTACCCCGGACAGGGGAAAAATCAGCCCCAGCATTTT
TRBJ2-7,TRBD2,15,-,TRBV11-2,CASRTGLGKSYEQYF,TGTGCCAGCAGGACGGGACTAGGTAAATCCTACGAGCAGTACTTC
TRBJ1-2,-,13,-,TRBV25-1,CASSEYEGWGYTF,TGTGCCAGCAGTGAATATGAGGGTTGGGGCTACACCTTC
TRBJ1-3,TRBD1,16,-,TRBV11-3,CASSLTGQGGGNTIYF,TGTGCCAGCAGCTTAACGGGACAGGGAGGAGGAAACACCATATATTTT
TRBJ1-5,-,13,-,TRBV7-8,CASSYPWGGPQHF,TGTGCCAGCAGCTACCCCTGGGGCGGGCCCCAGCATTTT
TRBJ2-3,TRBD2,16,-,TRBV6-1,CASSGGLAGGADTQYF,TGTGCCAGCAGTGGAGGACTAGCGGGGGGTGCAGATACGCAGTATTTT
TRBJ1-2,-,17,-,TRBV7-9,CASSLAGEGGAVYGYTF,TGTGCCAGCAGCTTAGCGGGGGAGGGGGGCGCAGTCTATGGCTACACCTTC
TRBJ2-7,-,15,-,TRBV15,CATSSRVSTVYEQYF,TGTGCCACCAGCTCCCGGGTTAGCACCGTCTACGAGCAGTACTTC
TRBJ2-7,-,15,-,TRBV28,CASSPGHAMSYEQYF,TGTGCCAGCAGCCCGGGACACGCTATGTCCTACGAGCAGTACTTC
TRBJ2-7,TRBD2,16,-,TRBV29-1,CSVPPVWAGDLYEQYF,TGCAGCGTCCCCCCGGTCTGGGCGGGGGATCTCTACGAGCAGTACTTC
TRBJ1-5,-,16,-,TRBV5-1,CASSLGAAEGNQPQHF,TGCGCCAGCAGCTTGGGAGCGGCCGAGGGCAATCAGCCCCAGCATTTT
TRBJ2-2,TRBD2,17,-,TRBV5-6,CASSLPRVAGEIGELFF,TGTGCCAGCAGCTTACCTAGGGTAGCGGGAGAGATCGGGGAGCTGTTTTTT
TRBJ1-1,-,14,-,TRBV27,CASSSSSGWTEAFF,TGTGCCAGCAGTTCTTCTTCAGGGTGGACTGAAGCTTTCTTT
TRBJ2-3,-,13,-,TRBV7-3,CASSTSRADTQYF,TGTGCCAGCAGCACCAGCAGGGCAGATACGCAGTATTTT
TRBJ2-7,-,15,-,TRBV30,CAWRFAGTFSYEQYF,TGTGCCTGGAGATTCGCCGGGACATTCTCCTACGAGCAGTACTTC
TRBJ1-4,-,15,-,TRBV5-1,CASSPQNPRDGKLFF,TGCGCCAGCAGCCCACAGAATCCCAGAGATGGAAAACTGTTTTTT
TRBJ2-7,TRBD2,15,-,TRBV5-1,CASSQAGTSRNEQYF,TGCGCCAGCAGCCAAGCCGGGACTAGCCGCAACGAGCAGTACTTC
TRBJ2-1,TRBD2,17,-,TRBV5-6,CASSLASGVPWGNEQFF,TGTGCCAGCAGCTTGGCTAGCGGGGTGCCTTGGGGCAATGAGCAGTTCTTC
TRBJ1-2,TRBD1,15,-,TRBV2,CASSGDRGSFYGYTF,TGTGCCAGCAGCGGGGACAGGGGGAGCTTCTATGGCTACACCTTC
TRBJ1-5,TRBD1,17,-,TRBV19,CASSIGDSSYSNQPQHF,TGTGCCAGTAGTATCGGGGACAGTTCTTATAGCAATCAGCCCCAGCATTTT
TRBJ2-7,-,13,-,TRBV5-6,CASSPPGIYEQYF,TGTGCCAGCAGCCCACCGGGTATCTACGAGCAGTACTTC
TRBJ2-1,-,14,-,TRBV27,CASSWDISYNEQFF,TGTGCCAGCAGTTGGGACATCTCCTACAATGAGCAGTTCTTC
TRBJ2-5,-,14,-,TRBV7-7,CASSEGRGQETQYF,TGTGCTAGCAGCGAGGGTCGGGGCCAAGAGACCCAGTACTTC
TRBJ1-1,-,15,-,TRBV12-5,CASGPRGTTNTEAFF,TGTGCTAGTGGTCCGCGGGGCACCACGAACACTGAAGCTTTCTTT
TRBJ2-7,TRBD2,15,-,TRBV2,CATIQGLAGVKEQYF,TGTGCCACCATCCAAGGACTAGCGGGAGTAAAAGAGCAGTACTTC
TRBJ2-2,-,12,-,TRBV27,CASTGLAGELFF,TGTGCCAGCACCGGGTTGGCCGGGGAGCTGTTTTTT
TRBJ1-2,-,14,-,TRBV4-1,CASSQVSGNDGYTF,TGCGCCAGCAGCCAAGTATCCGGGAATGATGGCTACACCTTC